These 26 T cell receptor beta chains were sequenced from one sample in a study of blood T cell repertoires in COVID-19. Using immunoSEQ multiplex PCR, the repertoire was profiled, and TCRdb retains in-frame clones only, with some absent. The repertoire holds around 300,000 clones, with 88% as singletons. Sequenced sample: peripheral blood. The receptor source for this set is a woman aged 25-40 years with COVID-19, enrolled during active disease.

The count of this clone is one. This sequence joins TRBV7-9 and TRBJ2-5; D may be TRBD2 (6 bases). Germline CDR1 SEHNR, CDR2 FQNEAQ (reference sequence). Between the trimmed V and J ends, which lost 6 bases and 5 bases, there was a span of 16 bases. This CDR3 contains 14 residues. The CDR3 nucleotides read TGTGCCAGCAGTTCTATGGCGGGGCCGGAGACCCAGTACTTC. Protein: CASSSMAGPETQYF.

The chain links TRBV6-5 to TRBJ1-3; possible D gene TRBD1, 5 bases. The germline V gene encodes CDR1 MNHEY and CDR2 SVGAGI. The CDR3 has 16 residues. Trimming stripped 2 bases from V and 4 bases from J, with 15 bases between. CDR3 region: CASSYTWGLGGNTIYF. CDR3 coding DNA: TGTGCCAGCAGTTACACTTGGGGCCTAGGAGGAAACACCATATATTTT.

The CDR3, as DNA: TGTGCCAGCAGCCATAACCCCCGGCCTAGCGGGGGGGCCTACAATGAGCAGTTCTTC. This sequence encodes CASSHNPRPSGGAYNEQFF. This rearrangement joins TRBV4-2 to TRBJ2-1; TRBD2 matches 12 bases. Germline CDR1 LGHNA, CDR2 YNFKEQ. The V gene end was trimmed by 3 bases and the J gene end by 2 bases; junction bases not matched to a gene: 11. The CDR3 covers 19 residues.

CDR3 nucleotides: TGTGCCAGCAGCCTACAGGGGAGGTGGGGCTACACCTTC. Protein: CASSLQGRWGYTF. This chain joins TRBV7-9 and TRBJ1-2; TRBD1 matches at 7 bases. The CDR3 loop spans 13 amino acids. CDR1 is SEHNR, CDR2 FQNEAQ, per germline (reference sequence). The J segment lost 8 bases and the V segment lost 5 bases, leaving 8 bases of the junction unmatched.

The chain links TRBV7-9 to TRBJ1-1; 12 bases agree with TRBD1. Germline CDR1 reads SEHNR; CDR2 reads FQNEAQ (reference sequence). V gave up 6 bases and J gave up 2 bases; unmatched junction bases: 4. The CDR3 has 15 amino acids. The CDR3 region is CASRWDRGPNTEAFF. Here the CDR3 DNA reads TGTGCCAGCAGATGGGACAGGGGGCCTAACACTGAAGCTTTCTTT.

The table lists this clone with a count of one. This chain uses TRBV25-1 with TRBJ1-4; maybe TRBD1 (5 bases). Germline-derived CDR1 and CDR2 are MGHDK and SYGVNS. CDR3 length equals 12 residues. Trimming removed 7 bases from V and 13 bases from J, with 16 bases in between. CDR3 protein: CASTSPPGGLFF. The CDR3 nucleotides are TGTGCCAGCACCTCACCCCCGGGGGGACTGTTTTTT. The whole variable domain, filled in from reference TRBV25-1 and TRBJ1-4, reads EADIYQTPRYLVIGTGKKITLECSQTMGHDKMYWYQQDPGMELHLIHYSYGVNSTEKGDLSSESTVSRIRTEHFPLTLESARPSHTSQYLCASTSPPGGLFFGSGTQLSVL.

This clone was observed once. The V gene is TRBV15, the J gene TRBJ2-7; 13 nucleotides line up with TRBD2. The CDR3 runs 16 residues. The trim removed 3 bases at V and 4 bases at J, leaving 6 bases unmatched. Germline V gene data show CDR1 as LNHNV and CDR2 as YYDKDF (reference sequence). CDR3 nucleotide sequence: TGTGCCACCAGCAGGCCGGGACTAGCGGGGATTTACGAGCAGTACTTC. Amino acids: CATSRPGLAGIYEQYF.

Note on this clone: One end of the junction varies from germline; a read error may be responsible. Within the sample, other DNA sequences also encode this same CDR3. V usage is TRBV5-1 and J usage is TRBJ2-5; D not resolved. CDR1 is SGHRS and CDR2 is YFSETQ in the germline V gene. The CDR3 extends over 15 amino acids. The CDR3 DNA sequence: TGCGCTAGCAGCTTGGCAGGAACCTACCAAGAGACCCAGTACTTC. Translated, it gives CASSLAGTYQETQYF.

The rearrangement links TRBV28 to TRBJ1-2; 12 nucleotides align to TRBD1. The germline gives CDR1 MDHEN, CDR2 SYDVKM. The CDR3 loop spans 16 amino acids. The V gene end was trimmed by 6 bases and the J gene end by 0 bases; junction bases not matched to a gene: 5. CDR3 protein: CASSGTGGRANYGYTF. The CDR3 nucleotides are TGTGCCAGCAGCGGGACAGGGGGCCGAGCTAACTATGGCTACACCTTC.

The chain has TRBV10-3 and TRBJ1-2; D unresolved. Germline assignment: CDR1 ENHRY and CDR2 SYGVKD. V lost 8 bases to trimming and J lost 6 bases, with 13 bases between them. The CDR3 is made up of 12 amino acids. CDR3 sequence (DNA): TGTGCCATCTTAATAAACAGTGATGGCTACACCTTC. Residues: CAILINSDGYTF.

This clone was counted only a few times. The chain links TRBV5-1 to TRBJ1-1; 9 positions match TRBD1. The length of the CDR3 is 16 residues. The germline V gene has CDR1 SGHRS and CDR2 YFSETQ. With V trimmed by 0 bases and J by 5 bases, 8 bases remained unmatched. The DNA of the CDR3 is TGCGCCAGCAGCTTGGCTAACAGGGGGCGGGGTACTGAAGCTTTCTTT. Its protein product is CASSLANRGRGTEAFF.

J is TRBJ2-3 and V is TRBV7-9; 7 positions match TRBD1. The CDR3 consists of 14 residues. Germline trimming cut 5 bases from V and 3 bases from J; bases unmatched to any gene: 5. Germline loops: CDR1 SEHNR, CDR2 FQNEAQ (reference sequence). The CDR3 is CASSTQGITDTQYF. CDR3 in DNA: TGTGCCAGCAGCACACAGGGGATTACAGATACGCAGTATTTT.

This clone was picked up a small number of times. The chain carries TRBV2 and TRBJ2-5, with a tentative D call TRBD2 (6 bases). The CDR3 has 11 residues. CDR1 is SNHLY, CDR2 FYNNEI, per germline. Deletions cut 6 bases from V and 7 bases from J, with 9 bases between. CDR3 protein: CASRAGGTQYF. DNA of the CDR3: TGTGCCAGCAGAGCCGGGGGGACCCAGTACTTC. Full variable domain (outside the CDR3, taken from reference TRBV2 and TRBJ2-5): EPEVTQTPSHQVTQMGQEVILRCVPISNHLYFYWYRQILGQKVEFLVSFYNNEISEKSEIFDDQFSVERPDGSNFTLKIRSTKLEDSAMYFCASRAGGTQYFGPGTRLLVL.

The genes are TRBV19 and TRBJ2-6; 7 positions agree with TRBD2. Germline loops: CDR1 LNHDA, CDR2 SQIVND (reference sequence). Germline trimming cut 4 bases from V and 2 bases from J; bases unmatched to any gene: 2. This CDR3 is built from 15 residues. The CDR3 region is CASSTRGAGANVLTF. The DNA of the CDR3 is TGTGCCAGTAGTACTCGGGGGGCTGGGGCCAACGTCCTGACTTTC. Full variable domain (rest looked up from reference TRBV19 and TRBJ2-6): DGGITQSPKYLFRKEGQNVTLSCEQNLNHDAMYWYRQDPGQGLRLIYYSQIVNDFQKGDIAEGYSVSREKKESFPLTVTSAQKNPTAFYLCASSTRGAGANVLTFGAGSRLTVL.

The CDR3 nucleotides are TGTGCCAGCAGTGCAACAGGACTAGCGGAAGAGACCCAGTACTTC. The encoded protein is CASSATGLAEETQYF. The chain has TRBV7-3 and TRBJ2-5, with 10 bases identical to TRBD2. Germline loops: CDR1 SGHTA, CDR2 FQGTGA. There are 15 residues in the CDR3. V shed 6 bases and J 3 bases; nucleotides not matched to a gene: 7.

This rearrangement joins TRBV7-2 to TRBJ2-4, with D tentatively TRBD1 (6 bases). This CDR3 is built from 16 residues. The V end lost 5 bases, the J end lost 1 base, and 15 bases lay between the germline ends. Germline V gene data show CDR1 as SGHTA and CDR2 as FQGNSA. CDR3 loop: CASSRGQPSAKNIQYF. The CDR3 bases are TGTGCCAGCAGCCGGGGACAACCATCGGCCAAAAACATTCAGTACTTC.

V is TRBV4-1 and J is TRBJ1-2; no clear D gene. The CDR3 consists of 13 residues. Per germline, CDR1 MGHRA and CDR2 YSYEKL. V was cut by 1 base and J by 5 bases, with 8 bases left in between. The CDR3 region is CASSQGGLYGYTF. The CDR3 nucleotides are TGCGCCAGCAGCCAAGGAGGACTATATGGCTACACCTTC.

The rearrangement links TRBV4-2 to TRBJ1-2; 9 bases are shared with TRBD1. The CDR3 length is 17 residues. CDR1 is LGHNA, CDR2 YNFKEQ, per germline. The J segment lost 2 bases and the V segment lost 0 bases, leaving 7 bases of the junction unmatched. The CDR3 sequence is CASSQDPRTGVNYGYTF. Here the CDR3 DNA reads TGTGCCAGCAGCCAAGATCCCAGGACAGGGGTAAACTATGGCTACACCTTC.

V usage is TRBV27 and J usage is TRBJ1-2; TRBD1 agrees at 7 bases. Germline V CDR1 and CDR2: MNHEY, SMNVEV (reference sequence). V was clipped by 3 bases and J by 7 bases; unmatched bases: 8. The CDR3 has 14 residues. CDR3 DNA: TGTGCCAGCAGTTTTGAGGGGGCATCGGGTGGCTACACCTTC. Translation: CASSFEGASGGYTF.

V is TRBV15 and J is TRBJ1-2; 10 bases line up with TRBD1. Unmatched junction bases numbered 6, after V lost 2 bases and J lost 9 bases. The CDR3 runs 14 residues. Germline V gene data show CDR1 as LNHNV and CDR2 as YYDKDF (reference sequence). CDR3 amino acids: CATSRQTGGNSYTF. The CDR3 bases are TGTGCCACCAGCAGACAGACAGGGGGCAATAGCTACACCTTC.

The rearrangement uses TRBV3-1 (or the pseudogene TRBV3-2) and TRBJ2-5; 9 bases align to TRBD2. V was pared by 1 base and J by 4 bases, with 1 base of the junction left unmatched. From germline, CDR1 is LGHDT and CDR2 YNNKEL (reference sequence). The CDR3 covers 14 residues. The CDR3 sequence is CASSQGAGGETQYF. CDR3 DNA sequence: TGTGCCAGCAGCCAAGGAGCGGGGGGAGAGACCCAGTACTTC.

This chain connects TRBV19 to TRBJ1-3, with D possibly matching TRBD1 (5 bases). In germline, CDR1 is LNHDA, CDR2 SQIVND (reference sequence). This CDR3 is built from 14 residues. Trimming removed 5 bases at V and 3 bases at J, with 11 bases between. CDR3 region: CASSFDRVGNTIYF. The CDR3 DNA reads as TGTGCCAGTAGTTTCGACAGAGTTGGAAACACCATATATTTT.

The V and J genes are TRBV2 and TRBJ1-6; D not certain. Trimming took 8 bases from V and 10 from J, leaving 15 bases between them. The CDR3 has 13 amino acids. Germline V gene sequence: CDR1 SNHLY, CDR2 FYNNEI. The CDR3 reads CASGEPLRSPLHF. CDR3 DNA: TGTGCCAGCGGGGAGCCGCTCCGGTCACCCCTCCACTTT.

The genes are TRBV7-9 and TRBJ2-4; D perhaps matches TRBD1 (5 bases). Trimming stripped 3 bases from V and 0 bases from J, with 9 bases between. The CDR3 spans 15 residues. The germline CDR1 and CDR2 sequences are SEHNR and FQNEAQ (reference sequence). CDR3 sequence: CASSFWTLAKNIQYF. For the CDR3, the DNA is TGTGCCAGCAGCTTTTGGACACTAGCCAAAAACATTCAGTACTTC.

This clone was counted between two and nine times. The CDR3 DNA follows: TGTGCCAGCAGTGAAATACAGGAGGGGACCCAGTACTTC. It yields the protein CASSEIQEGTQYF. The chain uses TRBV2 and TRBJ2-5, with D possibly being TRBD2 (6 bases). V was cut by 2 bases and J by 7 bases, with 11 bases left in between. Germline CDR1 SNHLY, CDR2 FYNNEI. The length of the CDR3 is 13 residues.

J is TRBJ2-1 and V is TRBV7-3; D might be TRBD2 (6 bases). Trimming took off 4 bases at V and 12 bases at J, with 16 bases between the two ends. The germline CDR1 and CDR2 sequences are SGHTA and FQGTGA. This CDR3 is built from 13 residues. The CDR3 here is CASSWGPSEWQFF. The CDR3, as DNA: TGTGCCAGCAGCTGGGGACCTAGCGAATGGCAGTTCTTC.